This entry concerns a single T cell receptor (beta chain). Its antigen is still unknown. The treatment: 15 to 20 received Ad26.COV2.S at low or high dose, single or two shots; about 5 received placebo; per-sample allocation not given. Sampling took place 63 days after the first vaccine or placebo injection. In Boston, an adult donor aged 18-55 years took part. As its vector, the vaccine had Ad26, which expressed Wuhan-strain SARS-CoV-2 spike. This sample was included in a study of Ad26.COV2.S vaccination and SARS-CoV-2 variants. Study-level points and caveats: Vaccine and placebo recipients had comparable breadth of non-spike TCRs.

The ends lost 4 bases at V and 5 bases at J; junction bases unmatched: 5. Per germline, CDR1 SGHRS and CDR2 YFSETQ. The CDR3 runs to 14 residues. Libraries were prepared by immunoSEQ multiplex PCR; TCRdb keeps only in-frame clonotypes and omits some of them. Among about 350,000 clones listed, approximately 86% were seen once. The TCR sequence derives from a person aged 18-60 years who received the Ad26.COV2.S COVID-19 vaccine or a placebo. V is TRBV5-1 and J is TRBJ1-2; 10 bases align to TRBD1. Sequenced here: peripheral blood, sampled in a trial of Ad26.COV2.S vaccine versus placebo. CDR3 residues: CASSVGTGVYGYTF. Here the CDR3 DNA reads TGCGCCAGCAGCGTGGGGACAGGGGTATATGGCTACACCTTC.